This T cell receptor beta chain is drawn from a study of blood T cell repertoires in COVID-19 (TCRdb year 2020). Regarding the complete study: Samples from collaborators originated in the United States, Italy and Spain and spanned both the acute and convalescent phases of COVID-19. Subjects who had been exposed to COVID-19, were actively infected with it, or had recovered from it provided the deeply sampled blood TCRbeta repertoires that made up the dataset. The sample metadata nearly always contained a de-identified subject ID, COVID-19 status, age in years and sex. Where HLA class I and class II types were available, the types were taken from metadata supplied by the sample provider, not from assay-based typing. The repertoires were made available in a free public database intended to serve as a resource for research on the immune response to SARS-CoV-2. The material from the prospective study consisted of cDNA or gDNA derived from T cells, B-cell-depleted T cells, or PBMCs. The samples were drawn from the first 160 participants of the ongoing ImmuneRACE study and from about 1,200 subjects provided by 6 global collaborators. Points the paper makes about the study in general: The quantity of clinical and demographic metadata differed by source and by participant and was supplied without curation.

Comment on this clone: No antigen is known for it. No qualities accompany the bases; no much larger clone lies one base away.

The germline V and J ends show losses of 4 bases and 12 bases respectively, and no gene match explains 10 bases of the junction. According to the germline V gene (reference sequence), CDR1 reads LGHDT and CDR2 reads YNNKEL. The CDR3, cysteine through phenylalanine, is 13 amino acids long. The kept DNA is CDR3 alone, 39 bases in frame from the first base. The immunoSEQ Assay, a bias-controlled multiplex PCR, was used to amplify TCRbeta CDR3 regions from genomic DNA. The published analysis was carried out like this. The number of nucleated cells in each sample was estimated by amplification of reference gene primers within the assay. To quantify the absolute abundance of each unique TCRbeta CDR3 rearrangement, sequence reads were collapsed and filtered. For each sample, productive Simpson clonality was calculated as the square root of Simpson's diversity index across productive rearrangements. In TCRdb, the immuneACCESS table is reduced to in-frame sequences with V and J assigned. These tables do not hold every clone; where another copy was compared, an unresolved V gene accounts for under half, and the others remain unexplained. That table is the source of V, J and clone size, and D and trimming were worked out from the DNA. The sample table lists about 250,000 clones, approximately 85% of them with a count of one. The ten top clones hold approximately 9.6% of the sample.

Participants in the prospective study were aged roughly 18 to 89 years, lived in more than 20 United States geographic areas, and enrolled through a virtual design. To assign participants to cohorts, the prospective study relied on clinical history that participants themselves reported in a screening survey and a study questionnaire. Mobile phlebotomists in the prospective study collected whole blood, serum and a nasopharyngeal or oropharyngeal swab from every participant. Prospective study participants could optionally give additional blood draws and questionnaires over an approximately two-month period. Blood samples from the prospective study were shipped frozen or at room temperature prior to DNA extraction.

Sequencing was carried out using PBMCs or T cells enriched from blood (not recorded which). The sequence was obtained from a woman aged 50 to 65 with acute COVID-19. Rearrangement joined TRBV3-1 (or the pseudogene TRBV3-2) to TRBJ1-2; 8 junctional bases match TRBD1. The nucleotide sequence is given as TGTGCCAGCAGCCCGAGGCCTCCAGGGGGCCACACCTTC. This translates into CASSPRPPGGHTF.